This T cell receptor (beta chain) was found in a study of cytomegalovirus exposure and HLA in healthy donors. Whole-study findings and limits: Through in vitro validation, three CMV-associated chains were shown to be specific for CMV antigens. Overall, around 160 TCR beta chains were annotated as cytomegalovirus-associated.

Method: immunoSEQ multiplex PCR; TCRdb's copy keeps in-frame clones and lacks some. Among around 150,000 clones listed, 70% to 90% were seen once. This clone was observed a few times. Antigen unknown. Within the sample, other DNA sequences also encode this same CDR3. This CDR3 region has 16 residues. V trimming: 3 bases; J trimming: 5 bases; junction bases outside the gene matches: 10. Germline values: CDR1 KGHSH, CDR2 LQKENI. This chain uses TRBV18 with TRBJ1-2, with TRBD1 matching over 9 bases. This receptor was taken from a man under 40 in good health and CMV-seropositive. The sample comprised PBMCs. CDR3 DNA: TGTGCCAGCTCACCCCCCGGAACAGGGGGCAATTATGGCTACACCTTC. Translated, it gives CASSPPGTGGNYGYTF.